This T cell receptor (beta chain) appears in the sequencing data of a study of cytomegalovirus exposure and HLA in healthy donors. In the study overall: An analysis done earlier identified about 100 million unique TCR beta sequences from about 180 million T cells. The study, taken as a whole, reports: Researchers left out some V segments, among them TRBV6-2 and TRBV6-3, as indistinguishable. Sequencing likely caused a cluster of highly shared sequence variants. While the bulk of TCR sequences proved rare, some public TCRs turned up in many donors.

The study ran its PCR with 60 Vbeta and 13 Jbeta primers. Only in-frame clones appear in the TCRdb table, and some are missing; sequencing was by immunoSEQ multiplex PCR. The sample yields around 300,000 clones, around 90% seen once. Germline CDR1 and CDR2: LNHDA and SQIVND (reference sequence). V lost 7 bases to trimming and J lost 3 bases, with 12 bases between them. This CDR3 contains 13 residues. As regards this clone: Its antigen is not known.

The rearrangement uses TRBV19 and TRBJ1-1; a weak D match, TRBD1 (5 bases). The source material was PBMCs. The receptor's source is a woman aged 18-29 years in good health and CMV-seronegative. The DNA of the CDR3 is TGTGCCAGTATTGCGACAGTTTACACTGAAGCTTTCTTT. Translated, it gives CASIATVYTEAFF.